The present T cell receptor beta chain was sequenced within a study of T cell changes during pregnancy in multiple sclerosis. Assay used: immunoSEQ multiplex PCR; TCRdb lists only in-frame clones, some missing. This table has about 58,000 clones, roughly 89% appearing once. The sequence was collected from a female donor in good health, enrolled as a control in a pregnancy study. The sequences come from CD4+ T cells from peripheral blood mononuclear cells, collected after pregnancy.

CDR3 bases: TGTGCCAGCAGCTGGACAGGGCCCAACACTGAAGCTTTCTTT. Amino acids: CASSWTGPNTEAFF. This chain uses TRBV7-3 with TRBJ1-1, with 8 bases matching TRBD1. This CDR3 comprises 14 residues. The V and J ends lost 4 bases and 2 bases, in that order; junction bases with no gene match: 3. CDR1 and CDR2 (germline): SGHTA, FQGTGA. Using reference TRBV7-3 and TRBJ1-1 for the parts outside the CDR3, the full variable domain is GAGVSQTPSNKVTEKGKYVELRCDPISGHTALYWYRQSLGQGPEFLIYFQGTGAADDSGLPNDRFFAVRPEGSVSTLKIQRTERGDSAVYLCASSWTGPNTEAFFGQGTRLTVV.